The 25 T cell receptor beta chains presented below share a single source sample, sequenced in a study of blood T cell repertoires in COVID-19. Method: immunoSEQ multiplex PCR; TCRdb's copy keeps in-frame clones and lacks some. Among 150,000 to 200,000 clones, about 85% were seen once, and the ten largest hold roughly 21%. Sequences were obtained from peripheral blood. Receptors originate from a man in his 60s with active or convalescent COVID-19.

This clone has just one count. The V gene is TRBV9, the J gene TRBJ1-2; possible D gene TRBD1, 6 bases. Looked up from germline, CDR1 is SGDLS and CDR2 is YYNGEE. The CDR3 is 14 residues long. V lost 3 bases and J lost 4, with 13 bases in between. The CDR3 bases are TGTGCCAGCAGCGGCGGACAGCCCCCCTATGGCTACACCTTC. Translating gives CASSGGQPPYGYTF.

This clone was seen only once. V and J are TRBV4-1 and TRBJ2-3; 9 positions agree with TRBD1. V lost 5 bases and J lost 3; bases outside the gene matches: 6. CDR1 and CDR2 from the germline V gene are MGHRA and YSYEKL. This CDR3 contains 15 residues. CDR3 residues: CASSDRDRDTDTQYF. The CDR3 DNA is TGCGCCAGCAGCGACCGGGACAGGGATACAGATACGCAGTATTTT.

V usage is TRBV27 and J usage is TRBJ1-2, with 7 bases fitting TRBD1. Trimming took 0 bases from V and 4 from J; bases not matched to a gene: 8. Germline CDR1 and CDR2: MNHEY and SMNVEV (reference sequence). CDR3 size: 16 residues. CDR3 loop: CASSLSRFRGFYGYTF. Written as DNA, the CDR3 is TGTGCCAGCAGTTTATCTCGCTTCAGGGGGTTCTATGGCTACACCTTC.

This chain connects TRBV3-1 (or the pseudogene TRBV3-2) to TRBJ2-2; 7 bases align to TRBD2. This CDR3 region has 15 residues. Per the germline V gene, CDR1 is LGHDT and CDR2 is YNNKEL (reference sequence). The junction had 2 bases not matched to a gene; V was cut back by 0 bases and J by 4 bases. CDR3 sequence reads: CASSQDGRGTGELFF. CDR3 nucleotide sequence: TGTGCCAGCAGCCAAGATGGGAGGGGCACCGGGGAGCTGTTTTTT.

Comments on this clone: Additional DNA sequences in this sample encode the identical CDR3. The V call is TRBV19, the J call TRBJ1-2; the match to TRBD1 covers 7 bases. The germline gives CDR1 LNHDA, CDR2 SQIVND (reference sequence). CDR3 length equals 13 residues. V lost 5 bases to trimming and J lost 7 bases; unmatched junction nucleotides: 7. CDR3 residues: CASSLRQGGGYTF. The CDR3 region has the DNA TGTGCCAGTAGTCTGCGACAGGGCGGTGGCTACACCTTC.

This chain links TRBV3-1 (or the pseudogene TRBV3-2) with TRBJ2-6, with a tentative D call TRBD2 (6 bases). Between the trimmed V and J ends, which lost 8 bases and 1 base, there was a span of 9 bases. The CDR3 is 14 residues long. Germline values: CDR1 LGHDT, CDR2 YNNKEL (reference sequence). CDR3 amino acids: CASYGGSGANVLTF. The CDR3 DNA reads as TGTGCCAGCTATGGAGGGTCTGGGGCCAACGTCCTGACTTTC.

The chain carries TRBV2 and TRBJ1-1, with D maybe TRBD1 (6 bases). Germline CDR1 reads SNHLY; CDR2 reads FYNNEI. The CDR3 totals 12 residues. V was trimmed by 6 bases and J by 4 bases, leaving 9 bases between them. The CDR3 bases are TGTGCCAGCAGCGCACAGGGCACTGAAGCTTTCTTT. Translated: CASSAQGTEAFF.

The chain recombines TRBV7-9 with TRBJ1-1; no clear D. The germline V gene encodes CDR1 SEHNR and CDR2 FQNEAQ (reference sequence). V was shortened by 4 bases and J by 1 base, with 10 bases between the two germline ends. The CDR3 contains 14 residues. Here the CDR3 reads CASSWSVRNTEAFF. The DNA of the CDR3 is TGTGCCAGCAGCTGGAGTGTTAGGAACACTGAAGCTTTCTTT. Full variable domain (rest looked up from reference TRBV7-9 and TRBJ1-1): DTGVSQNPRHKITKRGQNVTFRCDPISEHNRLYWYRQTLGQGPEFLTYFQNEAQLEKSRLLSDRFSAERPKGSFSTLEIQRTEQGDSAMYLCASSWSVRNTEAFFGQGTRLTVV.

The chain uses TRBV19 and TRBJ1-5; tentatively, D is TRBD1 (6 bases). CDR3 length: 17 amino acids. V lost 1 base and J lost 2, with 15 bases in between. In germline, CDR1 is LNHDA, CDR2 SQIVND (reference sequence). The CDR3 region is CASSIGRQGIRNQPQHF. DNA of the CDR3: TGTGCCAGTAGTATAGGCAGGCAGGGGATTCGCAATCAGCCCCAGCATTTT.

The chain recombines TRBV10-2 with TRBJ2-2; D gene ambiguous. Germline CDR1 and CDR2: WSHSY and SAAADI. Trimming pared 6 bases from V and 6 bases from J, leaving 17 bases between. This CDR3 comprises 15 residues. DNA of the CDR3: TGCGCCAGCAGGAGGATTCTCAGTGTATCCGGGGAGCTGTTTTTT. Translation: CASRRILSVSGELFF.

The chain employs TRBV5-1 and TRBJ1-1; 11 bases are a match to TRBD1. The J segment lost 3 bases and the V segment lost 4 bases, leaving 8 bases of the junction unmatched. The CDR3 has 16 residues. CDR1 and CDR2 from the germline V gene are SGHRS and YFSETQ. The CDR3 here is CASSATRTGGYTEAFF. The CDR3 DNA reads TGCGCCAGCAGCGCTACAAGGACAGGGGGCTACACTGAAGCTTTCTTT.

The CDR3 DNA follows: TGTGCCAGCAGCAACCGGGACAGCGTCTCTGGGGCCAACGTCCTGACTTTC. The encoded protein is CASSNRDSVSGANVLTF. The V call is TRBV21-1, the J call TRBJ2-6; TRBD1 is the table's D call, not checked against the DNA. TRBV21-1 is a recognized pseudogene. This CDR3 region has 17 residues.

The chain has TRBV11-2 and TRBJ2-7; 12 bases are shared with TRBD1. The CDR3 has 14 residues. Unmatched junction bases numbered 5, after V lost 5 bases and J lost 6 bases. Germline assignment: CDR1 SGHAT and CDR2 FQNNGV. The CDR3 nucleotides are TGTGCCAGCAGCACCGGGACAGGGGGCAGCGAGCAGTACTTC. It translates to CASSTGTGGSEQYF.

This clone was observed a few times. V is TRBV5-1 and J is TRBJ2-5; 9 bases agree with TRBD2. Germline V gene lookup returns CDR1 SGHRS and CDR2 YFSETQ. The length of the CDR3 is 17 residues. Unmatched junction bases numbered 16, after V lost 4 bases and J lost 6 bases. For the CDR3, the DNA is TGCGCCAGCAGCCCCAACCCCGGGACTAGCATAATCCAGACCCAGTACTTC. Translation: CASSPNPGTSIIQTQYF.

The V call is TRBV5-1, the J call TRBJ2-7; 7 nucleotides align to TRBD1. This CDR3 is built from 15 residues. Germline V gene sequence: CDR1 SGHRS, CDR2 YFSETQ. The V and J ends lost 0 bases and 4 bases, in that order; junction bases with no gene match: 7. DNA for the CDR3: TGCGCCAGCAGCTTGGTTGGGGACAGTTTGTACGAGCAGTACTTC. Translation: CASSLVGDSLYEQYF.

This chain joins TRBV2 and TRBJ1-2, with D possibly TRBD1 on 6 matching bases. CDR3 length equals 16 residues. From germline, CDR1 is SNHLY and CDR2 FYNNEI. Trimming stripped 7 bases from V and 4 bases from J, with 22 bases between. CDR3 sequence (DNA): TGTGCCAGCAAATTGAGGTCCGGGACACCCCTCTATGGCTACACCTTC. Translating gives CASKLRSGTPLYGYTF.

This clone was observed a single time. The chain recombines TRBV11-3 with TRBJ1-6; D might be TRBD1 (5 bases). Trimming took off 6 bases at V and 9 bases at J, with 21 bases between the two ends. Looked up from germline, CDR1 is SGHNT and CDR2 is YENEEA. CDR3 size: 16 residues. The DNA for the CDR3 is TGTGCCAGCAGTCCAGTCCCAGGGCTGCTAAGTTCACCCCTCCACTTT. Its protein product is CASSPVPGLLSSPLHF.

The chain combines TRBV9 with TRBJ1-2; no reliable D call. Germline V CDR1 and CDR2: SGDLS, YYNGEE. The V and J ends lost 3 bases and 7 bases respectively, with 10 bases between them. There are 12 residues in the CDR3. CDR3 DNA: TGTGCCAGCAGCGCCGCGGTCAGTGGCTACACCTTC. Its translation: CASSAAVSGYTF.

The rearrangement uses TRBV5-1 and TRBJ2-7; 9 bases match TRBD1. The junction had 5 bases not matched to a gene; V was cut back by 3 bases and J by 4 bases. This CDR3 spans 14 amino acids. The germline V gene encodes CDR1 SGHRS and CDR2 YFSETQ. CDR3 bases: TGCGCCAGCAGCTCGACAGGGGGAGGGTACGAGCAGTACTTC. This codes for CASSSTGGGYEQYF.

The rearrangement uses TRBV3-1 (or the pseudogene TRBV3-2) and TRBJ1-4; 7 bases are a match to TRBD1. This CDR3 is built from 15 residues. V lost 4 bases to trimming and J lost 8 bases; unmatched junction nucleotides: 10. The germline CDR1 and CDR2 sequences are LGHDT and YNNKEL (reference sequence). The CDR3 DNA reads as TGTGCCAGCAGCCGCAAGGGACAGCCTCCCGAAAAACTGTTTTTT. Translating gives CASSRKGQPPEKLFF.

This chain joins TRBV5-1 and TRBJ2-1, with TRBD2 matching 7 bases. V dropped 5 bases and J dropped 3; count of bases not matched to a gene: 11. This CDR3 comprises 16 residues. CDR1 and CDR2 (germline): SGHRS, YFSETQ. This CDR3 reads CASRKPEAGSYNEQFF. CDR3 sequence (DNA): TGCGCCAGCAGGAAACCGGAAGCGGGGAGCTACAATGAGCAGTTCTTC.

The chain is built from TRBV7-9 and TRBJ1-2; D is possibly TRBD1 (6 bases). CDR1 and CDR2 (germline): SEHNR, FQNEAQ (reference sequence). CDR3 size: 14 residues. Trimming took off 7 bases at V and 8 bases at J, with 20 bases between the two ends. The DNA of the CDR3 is TGTGCCAGCATCACCCACGGACAGCCCGAGGGCTACACCTTC. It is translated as CASITHGQPEGYTF.

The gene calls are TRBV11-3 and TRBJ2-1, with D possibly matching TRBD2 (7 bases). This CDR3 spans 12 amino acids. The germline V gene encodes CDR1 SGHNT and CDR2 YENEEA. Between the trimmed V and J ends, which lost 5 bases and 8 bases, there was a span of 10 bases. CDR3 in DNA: TGTGCCAGCAGCCTGGGGGGGCATGAGCAGTTCTTC. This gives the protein CASSLGGHEQFF.

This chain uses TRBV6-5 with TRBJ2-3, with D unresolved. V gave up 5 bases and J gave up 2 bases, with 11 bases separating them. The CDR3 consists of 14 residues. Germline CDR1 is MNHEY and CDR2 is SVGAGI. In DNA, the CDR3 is TGTGCCAGCAGTAGCGTTGGATTCACAGATACGCAGTATTTT. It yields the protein CASSSVGFTDTQYF.

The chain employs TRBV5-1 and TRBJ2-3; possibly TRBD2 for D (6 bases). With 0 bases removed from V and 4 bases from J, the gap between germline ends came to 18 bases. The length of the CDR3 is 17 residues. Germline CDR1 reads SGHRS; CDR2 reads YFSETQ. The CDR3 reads CASSLGGAPGVSDTQYF. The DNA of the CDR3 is TGCGCCAGCAGCTTGGGAGGAGCCCCGGGAGTATCAGATACGCAGTATTTT.